The 25 T cell receptor beta chains reported below all come from one sample, sequenced in a study of cytomegalovirus exposure and HLA in healthy donors. In the PCR, 60 Vbeta and 13 Jbeta primers were used. Clones were sequenced by immunoSEQ multiplex PCR, and TCRdb holds only the in-frame ones, with some missing. In the table there are 120,000 to 150,000 clones, 88% of which are singletons. Sequencing input: PBMCs. Every receptor here comes from a woman in her thirties or forties in good health and CMV-seronegative.

J is TRBJ2-3 and V is TRBV6-1; the match to TRBD2 covers 7 bases. This CDR3 comprises 16 residues. Trimming took 0 bases from V and 1 from J; bases not matched to a gene: 4. CDR1 is MNHNS and CDR2 is SASEGT in the germline V gene. The CDR3 region has the DNA TGTGCCAGCAGTGAAGCGGGGGGACTACGCACAGATACGCAGTATTTT. This translates into CASSEAGGLRTDTQYF.

In this sample, this clone turned up once. Germline and junction disagree at one end, which may indicate a read error. The V call is TRBV7-9, the J call TRBJ1-4, with D possibly TRBD1 on 5 matching bases. This CDR3 contains 17 residues. Germline loops: CDR1 SEHNR, CDR2 FQNEAQ (reference sequence). CDR3 region: CSSSLLGGYSTNEKLFF. The CDR3 DNA is TGTTCCAGCAGCTTACTCGGGGGGTATTCAACTAATGAAAAACTGTTTTTT.

This clone was observed a handful of times. The V gene is TRBV28, the J gene TRBJ2-3, with a weak D call TRBD2 (6 bases). Trimming took off 2 bases at V and 0 bases at J, with 12 bases between the two ends. The CDR3 covers 16 residues. Germline values: CDR1 MDHEN, CDR2 SYDVKM. Here the CDR3 reads CASSLGLFSSTDTQYF. For the CDR3, the DNA is TGTGCCAGCAGTTTAGGACTATTCTCTAGCACAGATACGCAGTATTTT.

The genes are TRBV25-1 and TRBJ1-1, with 7 bases lining up with TRBD1. This CDR3 is 15 amino acids long. The germline V gene encodes CDR1 MGHDK and CDR2 SYGVNS. V gave up 4 bases and J gave up 0 bases; unmatched junction bases: 5. This CDR3 reads CASSGAGQMNTEAFF. The CDR3 bases are TGTGCCAGCAGTGGCGCGGGACAGATGAACACTGAAGCTTTCTTT.

This clone appeared a single time. V is TRBV27 and J is TRBJ2-1, with 15 bases matching TRBD2. This CDR3 contains 16 residues. The germline gives CDR1 MNHEY, CDR2 SMNVEV (reference sequence). The V gene end was trimmed by 2 bases and the J gene end by 5 bases; junction bases not matched to a gene: 1. Here the CDR3 DNA reads TGTGCCAGCAGTTTAGGGACTAGCGGGAGGCACAATGAGCAGTTCTTC. Translated: CASSLGTSGRHNEQFF.

This clone was counted a few times. The chain couples TRBV12-2 to TRBJ1-1; TRBD1 is taken as the D call from the table, unchecked against the DNA. TRBV12-2 is a pseudogene. The CDR3 totals 16 residues. CDR3 nucleotides: TGTGCAAGTCGCCCAGTAGGGCAACAGGGGGGGACTGAAGCTTTCTTT. It translates to CASRPVGQQGGTEAFF.

The rearrangement joins TRBV11-2 to TRBJ1-1; TRBD1 might be the D (5 bases). Trimming took off 2 bases at V and 0 bases at J, with 13 bases between the two ends. This CDR3 contains 16 residues. Germline V gene data show CDR1 as SGHAT and CDR2 as FQNNGV. The CDR3 loop reads CASSLWVQGLNTEAFF. DNA for the CDR3: TGTGCCAGCAGCTTATGGGTCCAGGGTTTGAACACTGAAGCTTTCTTT.

The chain recombines TRBV7-9 with TRBJ2-3; 12 positions match TRBD2. J gave up 3 bases and V 4 bases, and 2 bases lay outside the gene matches. There are 15 residues in the CDR3. Germline V gene data show CDR1 as SEHNR and CDR2 as FQNEAQ (reference sequence). CDR3 sequence: CASSSGLAGTDTQYF. The DNA of the CDR3 is TGTGCCAGCAGCTCCGGACTAGCGGGGACAGATACGCAGTATTTT.

The rearrangement joins TRBV5-6 to TRBJ2-3; D is undetermined. Trimming cost V 6 bases and J 6 bases, with 23 bases left between them. CDR1 and CDR2 from the germline V gene are SGHDT and YYEEEE. The CDR3 is 16 amino acids. CDR3 in amino acids: CASTFYVAEPTDTQYF. CDR3 DNA: TGTGCCAGCACTTTCTATGTAGCAGAGCCTACGGATACGCAGTATTTT.

The sample holds one count of this clone. This rearrangement joins TRBV9 to TRBJ2-5, with 12 nucleotides matching TRBD2. V trimming: 0 bases; J trimming: 1 base; junction bases outside the gene matches: 1. Germline V lookup: CDR1 SGDLS, CDR2 YYNGEE. CDR3 length: 16 amino acids. This CDR3 is CASSVGTSGVQETQYF. The CDR3 bases are TGTGCCAGCAGCGTAGGGACTAGCGGGGTCCAAGAGACCCAGTACTTC.

This chain uses TRBV11-2 with TRBJ2-7; D perhaps matches TRBD1 (6 bases). The CDR3 loop spans 15 amino acids. The ends were cut back, 3 bases at V and 0 bases at J, with 12 bases in the middle. Germline V gives CDR1 SGHAT, CDR2 FQNNGV. CDR3 sequence: CASSFIRTASYEQYF. The CDR3 region has the DNA TGTGCCAGCAGCTTCATTCGGACAGCCTCCTACGAGCAGTACTTC.

This chain joins TRBV29-1 and TRBJ2-7, with 7 positions matching TRBD1. This CDR3 spans 14 amino acids. V was pared by 3 bases and J by 3 bases, with 8 bases of the junction left unmatched. Per the germline V gene, CDR1 is SQVTM and CDR2 is ANQGSEA. Here the CDR3 DNA reads TGCAGCGTTGAGACGAGGGGACAGTACTACGAGCAGTACTTC. The encoded protein is CSVETRGQYYEQYF.

The chain is built from TRBV9 and TRBJ2-3, with a possible D match to TRBD2 (7 bases). Looked up from germline, CDR1 is SGDLS and CDR2 is YYNGEE. The germline V and J ends were trimmed by 1 base and 4 bases, with 10 bases remaining between them. The CDR3 length is 14 residues. This CDR3 reads CASSVSGGPDTQYF. Written as DNA, the CDR3 is TGTGCCAGCAGCGTATCGGGGGGCCCAGATACGCAGTATTTT.

The rearrangement uses TRBV6-5 and TRBJ2-7; 11 nucleotides align to TRBD2. Germline CDR1 and CDR2: MNHEY and SVGAGI. The junction had 3 bases not matched to a gene; V was cut back by 6 bases and J by 2 bases. The CDR3 is 14 amino acids. The CDR3: CASSGLAGTYEQYF. CDR3 coding DNA: TGTGCCAGCAGCGGACTAGCGGGTACCTACGAGCAGTACTTC.

Remarks on this clone: Its ends do not fully match the called genes, so a read error is possible. The V gene is TRBV27, the J gene TRBJ2-1, with D hard to call. The CDR3 has 13 amino acids. CDR1 is MNHEY and CDR2 is SMNVEV in the germline V gene (reference sequence). CDR3 bases: TGTGCCAGCAGTTTATCTTCCTCCAATGAGCAGTTCTTC. This gives the protein CASSLSSSNEQFF.

This clone has just one count. Other DNA sequences in the same sample also yield this CDR3. V gene TRBV5-1 combines with J gene TRBJ2-5; TRBD2 agrees at 8 bases. Germline-derived CDR1 and CDR2 are SGHRS and YFSETQ. The CDR3 sequence is 14 residues long. V trimming: 0 bases; J trimming: 2 bases; junction bases outside the gene matches: 0. The CDR3 DNA sequence: TGCGCCAGCAGCTTGGCTAGCGGGCAAGAGACCCAGTACTTC. It encodes CASSLASGQETQYF.

CDR3: CSVAGHPQGYTF. In DNA form, the CDR3 reads TGCAGCGTTGCGGGACACCCCCAAGGCTACACCTTC. The chain employs TRBV29-1 and TRBJ1-2; a possible D gene is TRBD1 (6 bases). The germline gives CDR1 SQVTM, CDR2 ANQGSEA. The CDR3 has 12 residues. Between the trimmed V and J ends, which lost 4 bases and 8 bases, there was a span of 14 bases.

The V and J genes are TRBV18 and TRBJ2-7; TRBD2 agrees at 8 bases. Germline V gene data show CDR1 as KGHSH and CDR2 as LQKENI. The CDR3 covers 15 residues. The J segment lost 4 bases and the V segment lost 2 bases, leaving 7 bases of the junction unmatched. The CDR3, as DNA: TGTGCCAGCTCACCAGGGAGCGGGAGAGTTTACGAGCAGTACTTC. Its protein is CASSPGSGRVYEQYF.

V gene TRBV10-3 combines with J gene TRBJ2-7, with D possibly being TRBD2 (6 bases). V was clipped by 10 bases and J by 5 bases, with 15 bases between them. Per germline, CDR1 ENHRY and CDR2 SYGVKD. The CDR3 has 12 residues. CDR3 amino acids: CATQRTGDEQYF. CDR3 sequence (DNA): TGTGCCACCCAGAGGACGGGAGACGAGCAGTACTTC.

The genes are TRBV4-2 and TRBJ2-5, with 8 bases that match TRBD2. J was trimmed by 2 bases and V by 3 bases; bases with no gene match: 17. The CDR3 consists of 19 residues. CDR1 is LGHNA, CDR2 YNFKEQ, per germline. The CDR3: CASSQIAGSGSGGQETQYF. As DNA, the CDR3 is TGTGCCAGCAGCCAGATAGCGGGATCGGGGTCCGGGGGACAAGAGACCCAGTACTTC.

This rearrangement joins TRBV10-3 to TRBJ2-2; 8 nucleotides align to TRBD2. Trimming removed 4 bases from V and 7 bases from J; junction bases left unmatched: 14. Germline assignment: CDR1 ENHRY and CDR2 SYGVKD. This CDR3 spans 17 amino acids. The CDR3 spells CAISVSGLAGPVGELFF. CDR3 DNA sequence: TGTGCCATCAGTGTCTCGGGGCTAGCGGGCCCCGTCGGGGAGCTGTTTTTT.

The chain employs TRBV4-1 and TRBJ2-5; D possibly corresponds to TRBD2 (5 bases). CDR1 is MGHRA, CDR2 YSYEKL, per germline. The CDR3 is 17 residues long. Trimming removed 0 bases at V and 4 bases at J, with 18 bases between. CDR3 amino acids: CASSQDPFGADLETQYF. As DNA, the CDR3 is TGCGCCAGCAGCCAAGATCCCTTTGGAGCGGATTTAGAGACCCAGTACTTC.

About this clone itself: An end of the junction differs from the germline gene, which may be a read error. The chain combines TRBV5-1 with TRBJ2-5; D might be TRBD2 (6 bases). Germline V CDR1 and CDR2: SGHRS, YFSETQ. This CDR3 spans 13 amino acids. CDR3 sequence reads: CASWGDPQGTQYF. The CDR3 DNA sequence: TGCGCCAGCTGGGGGGATCCCCAAGGGACCCAGTACTTC.

The V and J genes are TRBV6-1 and TRBJ2-7, with TRBD1 identical over 10 bases. The CDR3 consists of 13 residues. V shed 10 bases and J 6 bases; nucleotides not matched to a gene: 9. Germline CDR1 reads MNHNS; CDR2 reads SASEGT. The CDR3 sequence: CANGRDRGSEQYF. The CDR3 DNA is TGTGCCAACGGTCGGGACAGGGGATCCGAGCAGTACTTC.

This clone was detected once. The J gene is TRBJ1-5, the V gene TRBV4-1, with D possibly being TRBD1 (6 bases). V lost 4 bases and J lost 4, with 11 bases in between. This CDR3 is built from 14 residues. The germline V gene has CDR1 MGHRA and CDR2 YSYEKL. The CDR3 nucleotides read TGCGCCAGCAGCCGAGAGACAGGAAATCAGCCCCAGCATTTT. Its protein is CASSRETGNQPQHF.